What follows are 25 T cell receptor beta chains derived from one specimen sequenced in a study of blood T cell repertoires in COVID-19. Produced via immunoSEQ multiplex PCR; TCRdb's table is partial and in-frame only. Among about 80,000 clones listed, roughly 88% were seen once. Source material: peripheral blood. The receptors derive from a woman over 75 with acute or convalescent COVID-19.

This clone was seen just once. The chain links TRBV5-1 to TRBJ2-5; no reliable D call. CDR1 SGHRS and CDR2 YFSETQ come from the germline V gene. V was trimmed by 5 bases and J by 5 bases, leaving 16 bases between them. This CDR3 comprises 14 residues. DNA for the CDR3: TGCGCCAGCAGTCTCGTCCCCGGTGCGGAGACCCAGTACTTC. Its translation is CASSLVPGAETQYF. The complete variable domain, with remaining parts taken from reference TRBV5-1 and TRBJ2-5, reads KAGVTQTPRYLIKTRGQQVTLSCSPISGHRSVSWYQQTPGQGLQFLFEYFSETQRNKGNFPGRFSGRQFSNSRSEMNVSTLELGDSALYLCASSLVPGAETQYFGPGTRLLVL.

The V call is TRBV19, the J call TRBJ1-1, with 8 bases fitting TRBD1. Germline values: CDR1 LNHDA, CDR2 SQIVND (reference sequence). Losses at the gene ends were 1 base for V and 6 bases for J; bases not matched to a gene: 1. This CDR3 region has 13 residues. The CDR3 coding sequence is TGTGCCAGTAGTATAGTCAGGGGGCCTGAAGCTTTCTTT. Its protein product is CASSIVRGPEAFF.

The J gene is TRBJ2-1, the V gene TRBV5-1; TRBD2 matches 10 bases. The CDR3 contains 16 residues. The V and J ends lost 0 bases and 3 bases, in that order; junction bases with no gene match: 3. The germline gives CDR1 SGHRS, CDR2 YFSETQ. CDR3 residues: CASSLALAGGYNEQFF. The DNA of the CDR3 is TGCGCCAGCAGCTTGGCCTTAGCGGGGGGCTACAATGAGCAGTTCTTC.

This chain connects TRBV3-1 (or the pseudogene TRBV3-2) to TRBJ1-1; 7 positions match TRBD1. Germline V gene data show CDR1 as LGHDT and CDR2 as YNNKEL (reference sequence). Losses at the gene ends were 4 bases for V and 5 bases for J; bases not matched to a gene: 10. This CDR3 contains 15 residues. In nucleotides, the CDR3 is TGTGCCAGCAGCCGTTCGACAGGGCTGCGGACTGAAGCTTTCTTT. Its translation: CASSRSTGLRTEAFF.

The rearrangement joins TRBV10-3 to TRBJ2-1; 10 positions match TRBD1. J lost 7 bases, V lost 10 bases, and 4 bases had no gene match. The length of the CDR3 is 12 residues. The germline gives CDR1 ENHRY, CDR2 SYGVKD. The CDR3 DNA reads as TGTGCCACGACAGGGGGCAAGAATGAGCAGTTCTTC. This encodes CATTGGKNEQFF.

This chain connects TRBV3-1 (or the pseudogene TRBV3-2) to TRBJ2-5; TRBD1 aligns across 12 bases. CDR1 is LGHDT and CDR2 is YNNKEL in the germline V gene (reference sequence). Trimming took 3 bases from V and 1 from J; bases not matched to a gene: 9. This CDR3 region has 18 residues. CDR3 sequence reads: CASSQGQGARETQETQYF. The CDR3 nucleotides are TGTGCCAGCAGCCAGGGACAGGGGGCGAGGGAGACCCAAGAGACCCAGTACTTC.

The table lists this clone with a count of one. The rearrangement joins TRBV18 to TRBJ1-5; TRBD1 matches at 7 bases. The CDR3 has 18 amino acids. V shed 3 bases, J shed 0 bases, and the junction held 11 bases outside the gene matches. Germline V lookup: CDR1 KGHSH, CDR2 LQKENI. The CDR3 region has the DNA TGTGCCAGCTCACCTAGAGGACAGGACCAAAGTAGCAATCAGCCCCAGCATTTT. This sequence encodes CASSPRGQDQSSNQPQHF. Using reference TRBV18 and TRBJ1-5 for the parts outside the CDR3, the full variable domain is NAGVMQNPRHLVRRRGQEARLRCSPMKGHSHVYWYRQLPEEGLKFMVYLQKENIIDESGMPKERFSAEFPKEGPSILRIQQVVRGDSAAYFCASSPRGQDQSSNQPQHFGDGTRLSIL.

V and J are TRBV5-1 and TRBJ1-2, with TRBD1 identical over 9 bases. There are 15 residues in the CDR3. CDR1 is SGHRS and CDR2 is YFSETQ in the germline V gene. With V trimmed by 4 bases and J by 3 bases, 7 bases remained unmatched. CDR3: CASSPRWTGDYGYTF. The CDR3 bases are TGCGCCAGCAGCCCACGCTGGACAGGGGACTATGGCTACACCTTC.

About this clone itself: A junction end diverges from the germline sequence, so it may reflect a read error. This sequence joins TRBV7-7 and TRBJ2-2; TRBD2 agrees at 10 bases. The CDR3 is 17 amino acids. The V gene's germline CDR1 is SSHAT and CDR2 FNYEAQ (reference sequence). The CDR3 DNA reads TGTGCTAGCAGCTTAGATTCCGTAGCGGGGGGCACCGGGGAGCTGTTTTTT. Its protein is CASSLDSVAGGTGELFF.

For the CDR3, the DNA is TGTGCCAGCAGTTCGAAATCCCCAGACAGATTTAATTCACCCCTCCACTTT. Amino acid sequence: CASSSKSPDRFNSPLHF. The chain joins TRBV28 to TRBJ1-6, with D possibly being TRBD1 (5 bases). Germline V gene data show CDR1 as MDHEN and CDR2 as SYDVKM. CDR3 length: 17 amino acids. V gave up 4 bases and J gave up 6 bases, with 19 bases separating them.

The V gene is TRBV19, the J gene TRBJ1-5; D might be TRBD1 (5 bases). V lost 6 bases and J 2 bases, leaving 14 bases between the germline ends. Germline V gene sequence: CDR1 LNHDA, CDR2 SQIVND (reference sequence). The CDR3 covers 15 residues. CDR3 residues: CASRPPAGRNQPQHF. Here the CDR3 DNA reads TGTGCCAGTAGACCTCCCGCAGGGCGCAATCAGCCCCAGCATTTT.

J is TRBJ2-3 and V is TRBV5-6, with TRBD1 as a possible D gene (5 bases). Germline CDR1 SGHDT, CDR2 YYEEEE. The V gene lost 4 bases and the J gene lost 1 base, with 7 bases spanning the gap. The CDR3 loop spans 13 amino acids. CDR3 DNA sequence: TGTGCCAGCAGCCAGGGTCGCACAGATACGCAGTATTTT. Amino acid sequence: CASSQGRTDTQYF.

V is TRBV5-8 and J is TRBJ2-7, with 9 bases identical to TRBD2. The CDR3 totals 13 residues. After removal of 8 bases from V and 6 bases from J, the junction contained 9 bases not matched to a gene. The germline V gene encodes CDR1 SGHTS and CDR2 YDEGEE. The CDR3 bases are TGTGCCAGTGACGTAGCGGGAGTCGGCGAGCAGTACTTC. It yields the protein CASDVAGVGEQYF.

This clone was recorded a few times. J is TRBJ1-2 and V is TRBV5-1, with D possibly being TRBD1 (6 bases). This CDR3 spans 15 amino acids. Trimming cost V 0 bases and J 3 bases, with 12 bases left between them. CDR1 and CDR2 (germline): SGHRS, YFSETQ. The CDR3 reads CASSLAGHRDYGYTF. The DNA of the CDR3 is TGCGCCAGCAGCTTGGCCGGGCACAGGGACTATGGCTACACCTTC.

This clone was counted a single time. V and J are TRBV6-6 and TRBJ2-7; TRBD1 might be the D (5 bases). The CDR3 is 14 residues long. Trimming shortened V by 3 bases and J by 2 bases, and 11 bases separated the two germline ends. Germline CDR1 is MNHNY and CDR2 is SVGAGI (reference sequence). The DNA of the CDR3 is TGTGCCAGCAGTTATTTCCAGGGTCCCTACGAGCAGTACTTC. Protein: CASSYFQGPYEQYF.

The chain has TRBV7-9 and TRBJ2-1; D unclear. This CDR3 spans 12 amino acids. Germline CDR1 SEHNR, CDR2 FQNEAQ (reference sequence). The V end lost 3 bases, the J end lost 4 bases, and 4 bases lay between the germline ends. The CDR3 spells CASSFSYNEQFF. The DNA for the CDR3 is TGTGCCAGCAGCTTCTCTTACAATGAGCAGTTCTTC. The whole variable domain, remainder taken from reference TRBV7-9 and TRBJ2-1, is DTGVSQNPRHKITKRGQNVTFRCDPISEHNRLYWYRQTLGQGPEFLTYFQNEAQLEKSRLLSDRFSAERPKGSFSTLEIQRTEQGDSAMYLCASSFSYNEQFFGPGTRLTVL.

CDR3 region: CASSFDSGNQPQHF. CDR3 nucleotides: TGCGCCAGCAGCTTTGATAGCGGCAATCAGCCCCAGCATTTT. V usage is TRBV5-1 and J usage is TRBJ1-5, with D unclear. The CDR3 extends over 14 amino acids. V shed 2 bases and J shed 2 bases, with 8 bases lying between them. CDR1 and CDR2 from the germline V gene are SGHRS and YFSETQ. Complete variable domain (other parts from reference TRBV5-1 and TRBJ1-5): KAGVTQTPRYLIKTRGQQVTLSCSPISGHRSVSWYQQTPGQGLQFLFEYFSETQRNKGNFPGRFSGRQFSNSRSEMNVSTLELGDSALYLCASSFDSGNQPQHFGDGTRLSIL.

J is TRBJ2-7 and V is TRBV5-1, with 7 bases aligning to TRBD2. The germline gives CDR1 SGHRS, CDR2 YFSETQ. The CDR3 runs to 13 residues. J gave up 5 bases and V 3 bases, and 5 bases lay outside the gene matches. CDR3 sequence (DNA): TGCGCCAGCAGCTCGGGTGGGGGGGACGAGCAGTACTTC. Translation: CASSSGGGDEQYF.

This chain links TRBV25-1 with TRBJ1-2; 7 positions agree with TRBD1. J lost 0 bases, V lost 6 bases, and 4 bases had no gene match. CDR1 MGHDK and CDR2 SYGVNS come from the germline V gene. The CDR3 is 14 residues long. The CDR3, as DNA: TGTGCCAGCAGGACCCAGGGGGCTAACTATGGCTACACCTTC. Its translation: CASRTQGANYGYTF.

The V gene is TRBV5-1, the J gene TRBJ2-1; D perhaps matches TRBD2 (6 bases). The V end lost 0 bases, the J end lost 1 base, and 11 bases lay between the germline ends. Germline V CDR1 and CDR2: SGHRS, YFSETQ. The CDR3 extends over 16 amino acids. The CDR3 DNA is TGCGCCAGCAGCTTGGCTGGGGGGACTTCCTACAATGAGCAGTTCTTC. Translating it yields CASSLAGGTSYNEQFF.

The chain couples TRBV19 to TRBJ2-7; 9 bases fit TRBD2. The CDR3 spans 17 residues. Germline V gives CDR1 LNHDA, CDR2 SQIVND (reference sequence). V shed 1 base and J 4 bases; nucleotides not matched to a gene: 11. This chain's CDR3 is CASSIGTGGGALYEQYF. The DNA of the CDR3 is TGTGCCAGTAGTATAGGTACCGGCGGGGGGGCGTTGTACGAGCAGTACTTC.

The CDR3 bases are TGCGCCAGCAGCCTTAAACCGGGACTAGCGGGGGCGGGTGACACCGGGGAGCTGTTTTTT. Protein sequence: CASSLKPGLAGAGDTGELFF. The J gene is TRBJ2-2, the V gene TRBV4-1; 14 bases are a match to TRBD2. Germline lookup yields CDR1 MGHRA and CDR2 YSYEKL. V gave up 4 bases and J gave up 3 bases; unmatched junction bases: 13. The length of the CDR3 is 20 residues.

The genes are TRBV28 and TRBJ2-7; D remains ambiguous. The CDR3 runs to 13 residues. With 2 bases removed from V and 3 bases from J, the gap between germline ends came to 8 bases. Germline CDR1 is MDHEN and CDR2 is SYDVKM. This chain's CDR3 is CASSLGTVYEQYF. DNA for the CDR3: TGTGCCAGCAGTTTAGGTACGGTCTACGAGCAGTACTTC.

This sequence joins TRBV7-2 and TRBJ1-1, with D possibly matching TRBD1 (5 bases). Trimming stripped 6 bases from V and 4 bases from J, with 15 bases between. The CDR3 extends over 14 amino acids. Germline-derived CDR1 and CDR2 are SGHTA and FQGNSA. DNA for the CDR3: TGTGCCAGCAGTTACAGGAGGGGTCCCACTGAAGCTTTCTTT. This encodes CASSYRRGPTEAFF.

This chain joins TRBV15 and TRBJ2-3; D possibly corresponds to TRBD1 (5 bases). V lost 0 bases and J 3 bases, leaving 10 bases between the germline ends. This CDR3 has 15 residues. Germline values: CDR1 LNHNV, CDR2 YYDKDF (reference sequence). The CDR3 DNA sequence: TGTGCCACCAGCAGAGACCAGGGAAAGACAGATACGCAGTATTTT. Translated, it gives CATSRDQGKTDTQYF.